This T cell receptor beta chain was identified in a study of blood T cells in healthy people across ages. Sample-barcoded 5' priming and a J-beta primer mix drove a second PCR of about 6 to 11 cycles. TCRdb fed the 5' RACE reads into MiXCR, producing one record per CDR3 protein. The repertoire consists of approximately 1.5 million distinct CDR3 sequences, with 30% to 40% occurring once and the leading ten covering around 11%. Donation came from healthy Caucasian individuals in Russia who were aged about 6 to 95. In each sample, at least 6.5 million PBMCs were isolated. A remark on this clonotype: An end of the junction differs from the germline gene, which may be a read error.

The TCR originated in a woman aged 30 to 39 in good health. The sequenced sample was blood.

CDR3 loop: CANSLPGQETQYF. The CDR3 nucleotides are TGCGCCAACAGCTTACCGGGCCAAGAGACCCAGTACTTC. This chain joins TRBV5-1 and TRBJ2-5; no clear D gene. Looked up from germline, CDR1 is SGHRS and CDR2 is YFSETQ. This CDR3 has 13 amino acids.